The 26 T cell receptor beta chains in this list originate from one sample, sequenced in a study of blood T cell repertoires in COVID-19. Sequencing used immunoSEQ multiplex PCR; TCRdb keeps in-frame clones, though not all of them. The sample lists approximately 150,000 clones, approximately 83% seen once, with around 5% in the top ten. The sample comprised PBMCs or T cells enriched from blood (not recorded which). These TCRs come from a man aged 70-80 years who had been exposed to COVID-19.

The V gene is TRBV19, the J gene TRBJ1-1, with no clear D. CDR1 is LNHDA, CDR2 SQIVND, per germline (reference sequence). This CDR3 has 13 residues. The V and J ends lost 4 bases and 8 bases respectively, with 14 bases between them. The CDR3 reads CASSTPPSVEAFF. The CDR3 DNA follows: TGTGCCAGTAGTACCCCTCCGTCAGTAGAAGCTTTCTTT.

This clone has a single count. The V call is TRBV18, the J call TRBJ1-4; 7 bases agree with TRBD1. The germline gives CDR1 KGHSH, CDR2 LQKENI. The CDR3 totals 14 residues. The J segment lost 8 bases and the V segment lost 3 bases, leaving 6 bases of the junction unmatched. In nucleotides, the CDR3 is TGTGCCAGCTCACCGACTACGGGACAGGAAAAACTGTTTTTT. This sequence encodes CASSPTTGQEKLFF.

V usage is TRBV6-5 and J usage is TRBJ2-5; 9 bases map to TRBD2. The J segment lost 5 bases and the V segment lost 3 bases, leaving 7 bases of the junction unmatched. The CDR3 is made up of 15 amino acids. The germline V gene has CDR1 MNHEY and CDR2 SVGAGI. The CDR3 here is CASSYRGLASETQYF. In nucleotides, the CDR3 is TGTGCCAGCAGTTATAGGGGACTAGCCTCCGAGACCCAGTACTTC.

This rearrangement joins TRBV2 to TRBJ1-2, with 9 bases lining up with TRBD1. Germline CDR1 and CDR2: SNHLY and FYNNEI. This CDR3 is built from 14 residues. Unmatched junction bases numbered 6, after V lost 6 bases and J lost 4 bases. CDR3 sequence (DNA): TGTGCCAGCAGCCCGACAGGGGGAAGCTATGGCTACACCTTC. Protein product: CASSPTGGSYGYTF.

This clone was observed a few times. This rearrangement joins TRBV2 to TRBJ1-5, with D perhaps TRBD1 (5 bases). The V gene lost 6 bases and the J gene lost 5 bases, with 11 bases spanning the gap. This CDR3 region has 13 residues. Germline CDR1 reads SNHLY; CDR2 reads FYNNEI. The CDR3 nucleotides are TGTGCCAGCAGGGAGACAGAGGATCAGCCCCAGCATTTT. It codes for CASRETEDQPQHF.

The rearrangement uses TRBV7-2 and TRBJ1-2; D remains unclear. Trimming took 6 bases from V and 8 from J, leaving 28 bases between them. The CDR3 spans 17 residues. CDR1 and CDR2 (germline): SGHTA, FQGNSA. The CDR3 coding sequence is TGTGCCAGCAGTCCCCCCCGAGAGCGGTCCCCCCTCGGGGGCTACACCTTC. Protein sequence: CASSPPRERSPLGGYTF.

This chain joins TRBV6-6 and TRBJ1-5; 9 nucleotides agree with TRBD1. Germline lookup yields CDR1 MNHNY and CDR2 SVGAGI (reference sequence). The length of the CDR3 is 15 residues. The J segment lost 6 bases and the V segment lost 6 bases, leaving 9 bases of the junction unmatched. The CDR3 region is CASSRVRTGAQPQHF. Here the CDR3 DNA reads TGTGCCAGCAGCCGCGTAAGGACAGGGGCTCAGCCCCAGCATTTT.

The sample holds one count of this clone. In DNA form, the CDR3 reads TGTGCCAGTATGGGCCTGGGGCTTCGGGACAGCTTCTACGAGCAGTACTTC. It is translated as CASMGLGLRDSFYEQYF. The chain combines TRBV19 with TRBJ2-7, with 7 bases that match TRBD1. CDR1 LNHDA and CDR2 SQIVND come from the germline V gene (reference sequence). J gave up 3 bases and V 7 bases, and 18 bases lay outside the gene matches. The CDR3 loop spans 17 amino acids.

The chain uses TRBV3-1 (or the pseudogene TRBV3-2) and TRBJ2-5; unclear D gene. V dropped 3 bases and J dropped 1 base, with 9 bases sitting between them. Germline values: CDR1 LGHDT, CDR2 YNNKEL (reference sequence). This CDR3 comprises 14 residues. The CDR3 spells CASSQSWAQETQYF. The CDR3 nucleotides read TGTGCCAGCAGCCAGAGCTGGGCCCAAGAGACCCAGTACTTC.

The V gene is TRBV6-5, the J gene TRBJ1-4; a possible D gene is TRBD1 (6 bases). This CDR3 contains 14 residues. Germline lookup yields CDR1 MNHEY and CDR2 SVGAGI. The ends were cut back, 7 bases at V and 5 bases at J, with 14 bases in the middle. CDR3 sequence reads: CASTPTGRNEKLFF. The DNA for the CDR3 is TGTGCCAGCACCCCGACAGGACGGAATGAAAAACTGTTTTTT.

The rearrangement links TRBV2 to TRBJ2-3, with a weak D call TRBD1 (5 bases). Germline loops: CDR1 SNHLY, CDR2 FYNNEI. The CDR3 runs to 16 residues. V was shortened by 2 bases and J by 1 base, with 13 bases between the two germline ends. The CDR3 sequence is CASSETDSPGTDTQYF. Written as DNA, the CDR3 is TGTGCCAGCAGTGAAACTGACAGCCCTGGCACAGATACGCAGTATTTT.

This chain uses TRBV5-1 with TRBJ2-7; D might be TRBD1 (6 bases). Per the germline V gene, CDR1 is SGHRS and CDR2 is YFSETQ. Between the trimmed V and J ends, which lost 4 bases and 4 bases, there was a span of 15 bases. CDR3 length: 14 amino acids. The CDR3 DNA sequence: TGCGCCAGCAGCAGGTGGGACACGGGATACGAGCAGTACTTC. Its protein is CASSRWDTGYEQYF.

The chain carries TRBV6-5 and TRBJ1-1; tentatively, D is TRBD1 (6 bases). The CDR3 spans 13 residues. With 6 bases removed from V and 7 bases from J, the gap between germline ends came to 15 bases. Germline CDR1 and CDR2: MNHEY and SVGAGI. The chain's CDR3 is CASSQNTGLEAFF. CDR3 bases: TGTGCCAGCAGCCAAAATACAGGGCTTGAAGCTTTCTTT.

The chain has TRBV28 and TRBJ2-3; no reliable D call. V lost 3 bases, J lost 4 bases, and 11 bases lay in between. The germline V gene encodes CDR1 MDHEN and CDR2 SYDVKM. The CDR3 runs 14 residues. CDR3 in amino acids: CASSFTERPDTQYF. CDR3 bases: TGTGCCAGCAGTTTCACGGAGAGGCCAGATACGCAGTATTTT.

The CDR3 loop reads CASSLASASTDTQYF. The CDR3 coding sequence is TGCGCCAGCAGCTTAGCGAGCGCGAGCACAGATACGCAGTATTTT. This chain connects TRBV5-1 to TRBJ2-3; D is uncertain. This CDR3 has 15 amino acids. Between the trimmed V and J ends, which lost 2 bases and 0 bases, there was a span of 10 bases. Germline V gene sequence: CDR1 SGHRS, CDR2 YFSETQ. Looking up the rest from reference TRBV5-1 and TRBJ2-3 gives the full variable domain: KAGVTQTPRYLIKTRGQQVTLSCSPISGHRSVSWYQQTPGQGLQFLFEYFSETQRNKGNFPGRFSGRQFSNSRSEMNVSTLELGDSALYLCASSLASASTDTQYFGPGTRLTVL.

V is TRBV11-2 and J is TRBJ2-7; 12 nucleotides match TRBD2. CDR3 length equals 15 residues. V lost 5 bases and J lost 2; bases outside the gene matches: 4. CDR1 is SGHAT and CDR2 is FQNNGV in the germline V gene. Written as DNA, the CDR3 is TGTGCCAGCAGCCGGGGACTAGCGGGCACCTACGAGCAGTACTTC. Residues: CASSRGLAGTYEQYF.

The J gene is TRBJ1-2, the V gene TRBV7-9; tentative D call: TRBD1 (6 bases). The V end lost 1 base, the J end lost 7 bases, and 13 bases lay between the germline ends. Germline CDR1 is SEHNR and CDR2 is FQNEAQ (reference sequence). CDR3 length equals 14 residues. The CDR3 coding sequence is TGTGCCAGCAGCTTAGGTGGCAGGGGTAGTGGCTACACCTTC. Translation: CASSLGGRGSGYTF.

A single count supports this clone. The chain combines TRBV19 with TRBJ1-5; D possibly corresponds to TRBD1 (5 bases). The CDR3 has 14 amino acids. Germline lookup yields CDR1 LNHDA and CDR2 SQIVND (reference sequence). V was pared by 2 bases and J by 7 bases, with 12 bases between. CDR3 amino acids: CASSIQGPGQPQHF. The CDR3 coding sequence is TGTGCCAGTAGTATACAAGGGCCAGGGCAGCCCCAGCATTTT. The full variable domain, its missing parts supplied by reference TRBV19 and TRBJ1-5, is DGGITQSPKYLFRKEGQNVTLSCEQNLNHDAMYWYRQDPGQGLRLIYYSQIVNDFQKGDIAEGYSVSREKKESFPLTVTSAQKNPTAFYLCASSIQGPGQPQHFGDGTRLSIL.

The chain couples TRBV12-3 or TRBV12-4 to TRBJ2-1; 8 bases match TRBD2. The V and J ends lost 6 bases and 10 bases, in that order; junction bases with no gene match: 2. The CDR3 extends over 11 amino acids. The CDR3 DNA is TGTGCCAGCAGCCGGGGGGGGGAGCAGTTCTTC. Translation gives CASSRGGEQFF.

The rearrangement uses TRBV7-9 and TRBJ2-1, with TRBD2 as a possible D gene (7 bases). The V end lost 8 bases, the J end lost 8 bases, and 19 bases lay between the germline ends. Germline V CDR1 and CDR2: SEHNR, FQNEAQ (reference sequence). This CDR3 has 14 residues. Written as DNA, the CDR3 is TGTGCCAGCGCGCGGGGGCAGGGTGGTCATGAGCAGTTCTTC. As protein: CASARGQGGHEQFF.

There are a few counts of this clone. The CDR3 protein is CASSLAVGGALHF. As DNA, the CDR3 is TGTGCCAGCAGTTTAGCGGTGGGAGGGGCCCTCCACTTT. The rearrangement uses TRBV12-3 or TRBV12-4 and TRBJ1-6, with D possibly matching TRBD1 (5 bases). The CDR3 runs to 13 residues. Trimming removed 0 bases at V and 14 bases at J, with 11 bases between.

The CDR3 nucleotides read TGTGCCAGTAGTCCGGATGGGCACAACGTCCTGACTTTC. The encoded protein is CASSPDGHNVLTF. V usage is TRBV19 and J usage is TRBJ2-6; D call uncertain. The V gene's germline CDR1 is LNHDA and CDR2 SQIVND (reference sequence). This CDR3 spans 13 amino acids. The V and J ends lost 5 bases and 9 bases respectively, with 11 bases between them.

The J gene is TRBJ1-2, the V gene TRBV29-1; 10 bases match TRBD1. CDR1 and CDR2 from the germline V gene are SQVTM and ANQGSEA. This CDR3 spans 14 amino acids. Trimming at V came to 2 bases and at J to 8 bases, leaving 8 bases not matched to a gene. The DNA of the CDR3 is TGCAGCGTTGAACATCGGGGACAGGGGCCCGGCTACACCTTC. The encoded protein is CSVEHRGQGPGYTF.

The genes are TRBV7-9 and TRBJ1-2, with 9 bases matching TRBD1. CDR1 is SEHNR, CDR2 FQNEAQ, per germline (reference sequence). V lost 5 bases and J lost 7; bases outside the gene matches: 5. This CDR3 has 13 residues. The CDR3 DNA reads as TGTGCCAGCAGCCCACAGGGGGCTTCTGGCTACACCTTC. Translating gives CASSPQGASGYTF.

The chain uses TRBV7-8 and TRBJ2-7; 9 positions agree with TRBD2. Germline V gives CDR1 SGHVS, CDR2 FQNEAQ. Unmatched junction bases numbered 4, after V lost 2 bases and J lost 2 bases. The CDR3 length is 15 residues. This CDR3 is CASSLRGLAAYEQYF. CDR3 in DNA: TGTGCCAGCAGCTTAAGGGGACTAGCAGCCTACGAGCAGTACTTC.

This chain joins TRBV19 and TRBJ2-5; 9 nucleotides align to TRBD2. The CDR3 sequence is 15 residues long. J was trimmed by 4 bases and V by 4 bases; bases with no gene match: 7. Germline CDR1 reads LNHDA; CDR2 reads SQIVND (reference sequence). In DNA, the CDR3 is TGTGCCAGTAGTAAGGCTAGCGGGATCCTAGAGACCCAGTACTTC. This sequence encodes CASSKASGILETQYF. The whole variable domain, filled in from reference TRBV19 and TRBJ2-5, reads DGGITQSPKYLFRKEGQNVTLSCEQNLNHDAMYWYRQDPGQGLRLIYYSQIVNDFQKGDIAEGYSVSREKKESFPLTVTSAQKNPTAFYLCASSKASGILETQYFGPGTRLLVL.